This TCR beta chain was captured by sequencing in a study of shared clonotypes between healthy human individuals (dated by TCRdb to about 2020). The study in broad terms: The cohort comprised a couple of women and a few men aged 18 to 49 years. Between about 0.8 and 9 billion PBMCs per donor were obtained by leukapheresis. To increase sequencing depth and limit assay-specific biases, TCR repertoire library preparation and sequencing were carried out by different laboratories using diverse techniques. To estimate repertoire size and how much clonotype sharing occurs between individuals, the study deeply sequenced the blood TCR repertoires of roughly 5 healthy adults. For each donor, CD4 naive and CD4 memory were each given three plates, CD8 naive was given two plates, and CD8 memory was given one plate.

The donors were healthy, HIV-negative adults with no recently reported acute infections or vaccinations. Every donor was a Caucasian adult living in Nashville, Tennessee, USA. CD4+ T cells were enriched by magnetic negative selection; naive cells were then positively selected on CD45RA, and the negative fraction formed the memory subset. Blood was collected by leukapheresis, and PBMCs were isolated by Ficoll-Histopaque density gradient centrifugation and then cryopreserved in liquid nitrogen vapor phase. Purity and quantity of every magnetically sorted T cell population were checked by analytical flow cytometry. From each sorted fraction, genomic DNA was isolated and quantified by UV absorbance on a Nanodrop 2000c. The CDR3 goes from the cysteine to the phenylalanine over 14 residues. CDR3 DNA only is kept here, 42 bases in frame from base 1. Sequences KGHSH (CDR1) and LQKENI (CDR2) are obtained from the germline V gene. V sheds 2 bases and J sheds 6 bases, leaving 11 bases between their ends.

What the work shows at the level of the full study, not this receptor alone: Pairwise subsampling led to the expectation that sequencing depth would affect the degree of clonotype sharing among donors. The small number of donors limited the genetic and exposure-history diversity represented. When several donors were compared, the shared fraction of clonotypes was 5% to 6.5% for naive CD4, about 4% for naive CD8, roughly 2.5% for memory CD4, and 0.3% to 0.5% for memory CD8. Only blood was sampled, and tissue TCR repertoires likely differ from those in blood. Incomplete sequencing was indicated by rarefaction of sorted-subset datasets, despite the large sequencing depth. Larger estimated clonotype richness was generally found for naive subsets than for memory subsets. Clonotypes shared by all four sorted-subset donors showed higher generation probabilities than non-shared clonotypes.

Using the deep immunoSEQ assay, TCR CDR3 regions were amplified from genomic DNA by multiplex PCR. Extracted genomic DNA from each cell subset was spread evenly across all wells of several immunoSEQ 96-well plates, with each plate serving as a replicate. For sorted subsets, about 200 ng genomic DNA, equal to some 28,000 T cell genomes, was loaded into each replicate PCR. Purified libraries were quantified with a Qubit 3.0 fluorometer, sized on a Bioanalyzer 2100, and re-quantified with the KAPA Library Quantification kit. A separate single-read 150-cycle Illumina NextSeq 550 flow cell was used to sequence each immunoSEQ 96-well plate. Per the source publication's procedure: Because only junctional sequences without quality scores were contained in the immunoSEQ output, filtering matching that applied to full-length reads could not be performed. Sequences were annotated with PyIR, a Python wrapper for IgBLAST v1.9, using IMGT germline references to assign V/J genes and CDR3. Reads with weak V/J assignments (E-value above 1e-6), missing CDR3, stop codons, out-of-frame junctions, or ambiguous translated residues were removed. V3J clonotypes were defined by identical inferred V gene, J gene, and CDR3 amino acid sequence. Percentage overlap between repertoires was calculated by dividing the number of shared unique clonotypes by the size of the smaller repertoire. RTK rarefaction, the Chao1 estimator, and Recon v2.1 estimates of unobserved clonotypes were used to assess repertoire richness. Generation probabilities were computed with OLGA for all TCRbeta clonotypes obtained by the gDNA method from a few donors. Entries here come from immuneACCESS through TCRdb and include only in-frame sequences with V and J called. Some clones fail to appear in such tables; in the studies checked, an unresolved V gene covers under half of the shortfall, and the cause of the remainder is unknown. V and J calls plus clone size are reproduced from that table; the DNA served to infer D and trimming. Recorded for this sample are approximately 1,500,000 clones; 95% to 99% of them occurred a single time. Clones ranked in the top ten supply roughly 0.4% of the sample.

About this clone itself: The antigen it binds to is not known. Qualities for individual bases were not recorded, and no much larger clone is one base off.

This receptor was obtained from a young man in good health. The sample taken for sequencing was naive CD4+ T cells sorted from blood. In the paper's terms, the cell subset or site label means: CD45RA+ positively selected. The chain links TRBV18 with TRBJ2-1; the D region is possibly TRBD1 or TRBD2, each matching across 5 bases. The nucleotides read TGTGCCAGCTCACCATGGGGGAGAGTCAATGAGCAGTTCTTC. Translated, it gives CASSPWGRVNEQFF.